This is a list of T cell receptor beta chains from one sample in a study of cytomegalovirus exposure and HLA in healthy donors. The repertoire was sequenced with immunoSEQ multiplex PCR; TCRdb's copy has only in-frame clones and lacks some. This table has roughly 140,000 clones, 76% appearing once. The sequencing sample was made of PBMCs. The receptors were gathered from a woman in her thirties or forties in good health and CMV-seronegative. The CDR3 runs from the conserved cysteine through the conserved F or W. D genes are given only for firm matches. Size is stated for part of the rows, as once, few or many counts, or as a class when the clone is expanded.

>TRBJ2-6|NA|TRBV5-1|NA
CASSLVSRYISGANVLTF
TGCGCCAGCAGCTTGGTCTCTAGGTATATCTCTGGGGCCAACGTCCTGACTTTC
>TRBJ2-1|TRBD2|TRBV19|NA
CASSLAGGPYEQFF
TGTGCCAGTAGTTTAGCGGGGGGGCCCTATGAGCAGTTCTTC
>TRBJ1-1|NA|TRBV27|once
CASSLSRRNPTETRGAFF
TGTGCCAGCAGTTTATCAAGGAGGAATCCCACTGAAACTCGCGGAGCTTTCTTT
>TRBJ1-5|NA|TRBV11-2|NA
CASSPPGSNQPQHF
TGTGCCAGCAGCCCCCCAGGTAGCAATCAGCCCCAGCATTTT
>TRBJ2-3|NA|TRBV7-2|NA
CASSQGAGRTPGGNF
TGTGCCAGCAGCCAAGGGGCCGGGCGAACACCAGGGGGGAATTTT
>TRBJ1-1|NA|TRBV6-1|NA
CASRVRLTMNTEAFF
TGTGCCAGCAGAGTCAGGCTCACGATGAACACTGAAGCTTTCTTT
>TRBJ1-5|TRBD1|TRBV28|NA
CASSSPQGNQPQHF
TGTGCCAGCAGTTCGCCACAGGGGAATCAGCCCCAGCATTTT
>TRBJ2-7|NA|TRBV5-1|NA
CASSKATARVEQYF
TGCGCCAGCAGCAAGGCTACCGCCCGGGTGGAGCAGTACTTC
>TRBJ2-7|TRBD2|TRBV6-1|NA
CASSLAGGPHEQYF
TGTGCCAGCAGCCTAGCGGGAGGGCCCCACGAGCAGTACTTC
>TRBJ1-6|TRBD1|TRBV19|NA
CASTEYRGTPPLHF
TGTGCCAGTACTGAGTACAGGGGTACTCCACCCCTCCACTTT
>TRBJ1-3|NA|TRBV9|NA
CASSAILGDAGNTIYF
TGTGCCAGCAGCGCTATACTGGGAGACGCTGGAAACACCATATATTTT
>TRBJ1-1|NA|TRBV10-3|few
CAISESWGGSTEAFF
TGTGCCATCAGTGAGTCATGGGGCGGGAGCACTGAAGCTTTCTTT
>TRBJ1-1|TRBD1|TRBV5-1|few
CASSPGDRWSTEAFF
TGCGCCAGCAGCCCAGGGGACAGGTGGTCCACTGAAGCTTTCTTT
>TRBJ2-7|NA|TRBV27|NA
CASSLIGEPYEQYF
TGTGCCAGCAGTCTCATTGGGGAGCCCTACGAGCAGTACTTC
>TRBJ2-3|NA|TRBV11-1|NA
CASSRSLTADTQYF
TGTGCCAGCAGCCGGTCCCTTACGGCAGATACGCAGTATTTT
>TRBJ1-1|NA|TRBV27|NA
CASSDRNTEAFF
TGTGCCAGCTCGGACAGAAACACTGAAGCTTTCTTT
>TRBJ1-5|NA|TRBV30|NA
CAWSGGPNQPQHF
TGTGCCTGGAGTGGGGGGCCCAATCAGCCCCAGCATTTT
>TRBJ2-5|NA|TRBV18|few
CASSSNTGQETQYF
TGTGCCAGCTCATCCAACACAGGTCAAGAGACCCAGTACTTC
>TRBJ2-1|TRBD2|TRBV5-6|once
CASSLFLAGGPYNEQFF
TGTGCCAGCAGCTTGTTTCTAGCGGGGGGGCCTTACAATGAGCAGTTCTTC
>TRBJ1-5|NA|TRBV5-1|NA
CASSPSPDQPQHF
TGCGCCAGCAGCCCGAGTCCCGATCAGCCCCAGCATTTT
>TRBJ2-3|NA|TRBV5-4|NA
CASSFWTGSDTQYF
TGTGCCAGCAGCTTCTGGACTGGCTCAGATACGCAGTATTTT
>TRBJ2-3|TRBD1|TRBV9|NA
CASSRGTGIFTDTQYF
TGTGCCAGCAGCAGGGGGACAGGGATATTTACAGATACGCAGTATTTT
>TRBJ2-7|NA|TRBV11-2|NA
CASSLVVQYEQYF
TGTGCCAGCAGCTTAGTAGTACAGTACGAGCAGTACTTC
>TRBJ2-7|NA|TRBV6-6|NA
CASSYRDRPYEQYF
TGTGCCAGCAGTTACCGCGACAGGCCCTACGAGCAGTACTTC
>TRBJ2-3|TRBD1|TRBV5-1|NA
CASSSRPLNRGWGSDTQYF
TGCGCCAGCAGCTCGCGCCCTCTTAACAGGGGATGGGGATCAGATACGCAGTATTTT
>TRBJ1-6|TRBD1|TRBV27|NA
CASSWGLGTGTPLHF
TGTGCCAGCAGTTGGGGACTGGGGACAGGCACACCCCTCCACTTT
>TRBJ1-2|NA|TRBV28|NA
CASRVGQNYGYTF
TGTGCCAGCAGGGTCGGACAGAACTATGGCTACACCTTC
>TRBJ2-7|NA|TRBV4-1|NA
CASSRGTGGRQYEQYF
TGCGCCAGCAGCCGGGGAACCGGGGGGCGCCAATACGAGCAGTACTTC
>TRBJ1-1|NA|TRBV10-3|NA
CAISGGWDTEAFF
TGTGCCATCAGTGGGGGCTGGGACACTGAAGCTTTCTTT
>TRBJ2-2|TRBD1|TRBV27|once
CASSLPSGTANTGELFF
TGTGCCAGCAGTTTACCTTCCGGGACAGCTAACACCGGGGAGCTGTTTTTT
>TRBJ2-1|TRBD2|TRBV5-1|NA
CASSSSSGGHKSYNEQFF
TGCGCCAGCAGCAGTTCTAGCGGGGGCCACAAGAGTTACAATGAGCAGTTCTTC
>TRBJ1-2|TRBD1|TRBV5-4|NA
CASSPGDSKGSYGYTF
TGTGCCAGCAGCCCAGGGGACAGTAAGGGGTCCTATGGCTACACCTTC
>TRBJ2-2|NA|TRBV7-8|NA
CASSDHRVSSSGELFF
TGTGCCAGCAGCGACCACAGGGTTTCTTCCTCCGGGGAGCTGTTTTTT
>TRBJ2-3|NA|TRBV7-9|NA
CASSRGTGTQYF
TGTGCCAGCAGCCGTGGGACTGGGACGCAGTATTTT
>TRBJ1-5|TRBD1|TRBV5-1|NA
CASSSGTANQPQHF
TGCGCCAGCAGCTCCGGGACAGCTAATCAGCCCCAGCATTTT
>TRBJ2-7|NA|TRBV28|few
CASSEDTYEQYF
TGTGCCAGCAGTGAGGACACCTACGAGCAGTACTTC
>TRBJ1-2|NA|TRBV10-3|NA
CAISEGQGYYGYTF
TGTGCCATCAGTGAGGGTCAGGGGTACTATGGCTACACCTTC
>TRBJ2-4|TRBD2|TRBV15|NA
CATSMGTSGLAKNIQYF
TGTGCCACCAGCATGGGGACTAGCGGCCTAGCCAAAAACATTCAGTACTTC
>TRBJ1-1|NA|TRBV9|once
CASSVVRGSTEAFF
TGTGCCAGCAGCGTAGTCAGGGGAAGTACTGAAGCTTTCTTT
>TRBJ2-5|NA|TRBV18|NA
CASSSSQETQYF
TGTGCCAGCTCAAGCTCCCAAGAGACCCAGTACTTC
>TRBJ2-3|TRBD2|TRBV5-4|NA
CASSFGSGGATDTQYF
TGTGCCAGCAGCTTTGGGAGCGGGGGGGCCACGGATACGCAGTATTTT
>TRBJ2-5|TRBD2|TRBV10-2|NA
CASTWGLAGETQYF
TGCGCCAGCACCTGGGGGCTAGCGGGAGAGACCCAGTACTTC
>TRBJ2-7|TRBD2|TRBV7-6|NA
CASSLGQGLAGNEQYF
TGTGCCAGCAGCTTAGGCCAGGGACTAGCGGGAAACGAGCAGTACTTC
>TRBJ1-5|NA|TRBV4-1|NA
CASSQAGWSNQPQHF
TGCGCCAGCAGCCAAGCGGGATGGAGCAATCAGCCCCAGCATTTT
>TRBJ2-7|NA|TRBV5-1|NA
CASSPGQEAYEQYF
TGCGCCAGCAGCCCGGGACAAGAGGCTTACGAGCAGTACTTC
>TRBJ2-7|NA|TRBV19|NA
CASSIDLGGAYEQYF
TGTGCCAGTAGTATAGATCTCGGGGGAGCCTACGAGCAGTACTTC
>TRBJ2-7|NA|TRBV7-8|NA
CASSPSDSFWEQYF
TGTGCCAGCAGCCCTAGTGACTCCTTTTGGGAGCAGTACTTC
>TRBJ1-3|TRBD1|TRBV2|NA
CASNRRTGAGVDTIYF
TGTGCCAGCAACCGAAGGACAGGGGCCGGGGTTGACACCATATATTTT
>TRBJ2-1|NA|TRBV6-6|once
CASSFGVGSYNEQFF
TGTGCCAGCAGTTTCGGGGTCGGGTCCTACAATGAGCAGTTCTTC
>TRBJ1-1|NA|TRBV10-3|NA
CAISERVAWNTEAFF
TGTGCCATCAGTGAGCGGGTAGCGTGGAACACTGAAGCTTTCTTT
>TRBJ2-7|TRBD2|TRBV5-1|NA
CASSLEGTTSQYEQYF
TGCGCCAGCAGCTTAGAAGGGACTACTAGTCAATACGAGCAGTACTTC
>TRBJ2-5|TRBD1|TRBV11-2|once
CASSNHLFGQGVQETQYF
TGTGCCAGCAGCAACCATTTATTTGGCCAGGGGGTCCAAGAGACCCAGTACTTC
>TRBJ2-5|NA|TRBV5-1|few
CASSSYGLPRETQYF
TGCGCCAGCAGCTCGTATGGCCTACCCAGGGAGACCCAGTACTTC
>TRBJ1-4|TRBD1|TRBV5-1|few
CASRTGQDNRAEKLFF
TGCGCCAGCAGAACGGGACAGGATAACCGGGCGGAAAAACTGTTTTTT
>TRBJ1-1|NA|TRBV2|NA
CASSQGNTEAFF
TGTGCCAGCAGCCAGGGTAACACTGAAGCTTTCTTT
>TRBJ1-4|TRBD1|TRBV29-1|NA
CSVYRGDEKLFF
TGCAGCGTCTACAGGGGGGATGAAAAACTGTTTTTT
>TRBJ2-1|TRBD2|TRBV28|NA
CASSHSSGGWYNEQFF
TGTGCCAGCAGTCACAGTAGCGGGGGGTGGTACAATGAGCAGTTCTTC
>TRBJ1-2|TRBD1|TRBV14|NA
CASSRQGSVWDGYTF
TGTGCCAGCAGCCGACAGGGGTCGGTATGGGATGGCTACACCTTC
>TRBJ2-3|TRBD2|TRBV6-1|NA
CASSEIAASGGTSTDTQYF
TGTGCCAGCAGTGAAATTGCGGCTAGCGGGGGTACTAGCACAGATACGCAGTATTTT